The clone carrying this TCR beta chain was picked up a small number of times. As yet, its antigen is unknown. Looked up from germline, CDR1 is SGHVS and CDR2 is FNYEAQ. Trimming took off 6 bases at V and 0 bases at J, with 9 bases between the two ends. The CDR3 spans 13 residues. This sample was included in a study of cytomegalovirus exposure and HLA in healthy donors. Study-wide results and limits: Most CMV-associated TCR beta chains were later found to appear HLA-restricted. Common viral pathogens (according to a later analysis) appeared linked to several of the most significant clusters. V- and J-gene trimming in TCR beta was tied to a missense DCLRE1C variant by an analysis performed later.

PCR employed 60 Vbeta and 13 Jbeta primers. Assay: immunoSEQ multiplex PCR; the TCRdb copy retains only in-frame clones and omits some. The sample consists of more than 140,000 clones, over 75% of them appearing once. The receptor was derived from a man aged 30 to 45 in good health and CMV-seropositive. The J gene is TRBJ2-7, the V gene TRBV7-6; no clear D. Sequencing was carried out using PBMCs. CDR3: CASSPTASYEQYF. The CDR3 DNA is TGTGCCAGCAGTCCCACAGCCTCCTACGAGCAGTACTTC.